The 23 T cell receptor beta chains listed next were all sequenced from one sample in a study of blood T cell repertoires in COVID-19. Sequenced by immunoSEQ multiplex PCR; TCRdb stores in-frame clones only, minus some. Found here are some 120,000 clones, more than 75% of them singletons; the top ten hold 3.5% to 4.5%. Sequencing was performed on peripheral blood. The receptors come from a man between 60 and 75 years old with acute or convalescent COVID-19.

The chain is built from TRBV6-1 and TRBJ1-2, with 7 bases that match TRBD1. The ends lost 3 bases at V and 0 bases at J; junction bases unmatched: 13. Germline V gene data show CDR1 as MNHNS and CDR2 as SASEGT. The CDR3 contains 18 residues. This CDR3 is CASSEWVTGPVSNYGYTF. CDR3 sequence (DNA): TGTGCCAGCAGTGAGTGGGTGACAGGGCCCGTCTCTAACTATGGCTACACCTTC.

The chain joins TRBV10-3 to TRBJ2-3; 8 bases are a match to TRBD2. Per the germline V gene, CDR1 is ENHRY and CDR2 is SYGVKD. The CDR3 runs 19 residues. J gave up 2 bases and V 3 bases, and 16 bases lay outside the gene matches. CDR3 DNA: TGTGCCATCAGTGACCCCACAGGCTCCGAGCGGGAGAACACAGATACGCAGTATTTT. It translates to CAISDPTGSERENTDTQYF.

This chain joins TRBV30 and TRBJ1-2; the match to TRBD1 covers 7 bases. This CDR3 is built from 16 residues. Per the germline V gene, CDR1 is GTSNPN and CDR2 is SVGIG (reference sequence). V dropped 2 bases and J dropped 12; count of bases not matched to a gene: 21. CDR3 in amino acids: CAWSIKLPGQPKSHTF. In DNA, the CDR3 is TGTGCCTGGAGTATAAAGCTTCCGGGACAGCCAAAATCCCACACCTTC.

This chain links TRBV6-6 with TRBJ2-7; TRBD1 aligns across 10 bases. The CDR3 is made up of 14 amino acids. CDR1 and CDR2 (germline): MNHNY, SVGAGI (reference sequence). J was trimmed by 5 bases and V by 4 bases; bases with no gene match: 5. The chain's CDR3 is CASSFPGTGDEQYF. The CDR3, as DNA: TGTGCCAGCAGTTTTCCGGGGACAGGGGACGAGCAGTACTTC.

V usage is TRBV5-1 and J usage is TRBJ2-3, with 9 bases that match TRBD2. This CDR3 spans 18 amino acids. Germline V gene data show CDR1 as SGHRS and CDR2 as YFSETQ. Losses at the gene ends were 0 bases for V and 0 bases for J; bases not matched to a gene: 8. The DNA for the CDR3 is TGCGCCAGCAGCTTGGGTCTAGCGGGGACTTCTAGCACAGATACGCAGTATTTT. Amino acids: CASSLGLAGTSSTDTQYF.

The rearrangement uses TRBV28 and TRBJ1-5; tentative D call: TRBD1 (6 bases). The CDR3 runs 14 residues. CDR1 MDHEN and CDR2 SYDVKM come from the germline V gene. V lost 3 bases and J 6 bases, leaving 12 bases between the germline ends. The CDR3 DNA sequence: TGTGCCAGCAGTTTTAACGGGGGGCCTCAGCCCCAGCATTTT. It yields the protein CASSFNGGPQPQHF.

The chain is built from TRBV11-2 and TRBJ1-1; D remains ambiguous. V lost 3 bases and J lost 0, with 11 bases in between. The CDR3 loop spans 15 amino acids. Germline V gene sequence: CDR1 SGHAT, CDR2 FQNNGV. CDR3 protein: CASSFPAGMNTEAFF. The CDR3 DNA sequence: TGTGCCAGCAGCTTCCCGGCAGGAATGAACACTGAAGCTTTCTTT.

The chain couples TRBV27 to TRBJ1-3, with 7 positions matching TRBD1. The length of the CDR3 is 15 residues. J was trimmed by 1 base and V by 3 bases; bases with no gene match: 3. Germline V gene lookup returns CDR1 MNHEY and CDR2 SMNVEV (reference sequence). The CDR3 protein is CASSLTGLSGNTIYF. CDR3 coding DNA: TGTGCCAGCAGTTTGACAGGGTTGTCTGGAAACACCATATATTTT.

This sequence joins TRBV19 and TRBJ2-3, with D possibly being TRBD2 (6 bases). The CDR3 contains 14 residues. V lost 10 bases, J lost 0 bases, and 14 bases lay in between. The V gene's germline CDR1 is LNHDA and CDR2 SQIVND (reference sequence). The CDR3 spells CATSWSGSTDTQYF. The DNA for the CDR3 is TGTGCCACGTCGTGGAGCGGGAGCACAGATACGCAGTATTTT. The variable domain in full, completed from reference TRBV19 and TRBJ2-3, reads DGGITQSPKYLFRKEGQNVTLSCEQNLNHDAMYWYRQDPGQGLRLIYYSQIVNDFQKGDIAEGYSVSREKKESFPLTVTSAQKNPTAFYLCATSWSGSTDTQYFGPGTRLTVL.

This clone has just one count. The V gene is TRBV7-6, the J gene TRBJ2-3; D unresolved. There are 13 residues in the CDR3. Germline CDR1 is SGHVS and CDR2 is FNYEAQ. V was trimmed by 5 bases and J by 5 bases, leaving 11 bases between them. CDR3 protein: CASSEGSGDTQYF. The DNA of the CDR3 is TGTGCCAGCAGCGAAGGTTCAGGAGATACGCAGTATTTT.

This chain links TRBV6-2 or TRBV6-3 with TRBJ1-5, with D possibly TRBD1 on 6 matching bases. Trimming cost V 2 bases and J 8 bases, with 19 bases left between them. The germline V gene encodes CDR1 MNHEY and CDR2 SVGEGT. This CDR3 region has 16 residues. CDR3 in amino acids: CASSYAGGGRTEPQHF. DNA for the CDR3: TGTGCCAGCAGTTACGCCGGGGGAGGGCGGACAGAGCCCCAGCATTTT.

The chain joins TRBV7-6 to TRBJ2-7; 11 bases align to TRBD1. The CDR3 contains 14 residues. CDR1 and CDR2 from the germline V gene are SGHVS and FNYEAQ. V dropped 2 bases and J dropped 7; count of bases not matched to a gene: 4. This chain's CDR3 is CASSLSGTGGEQYF. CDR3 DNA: TGTGCCAGCAGCTTATCCGGGACAGGGGGGGAGCAGTACTTC.

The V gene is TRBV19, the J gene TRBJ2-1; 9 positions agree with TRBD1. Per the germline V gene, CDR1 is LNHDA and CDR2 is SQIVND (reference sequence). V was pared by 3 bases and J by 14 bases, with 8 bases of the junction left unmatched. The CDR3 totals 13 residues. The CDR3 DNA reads TGTGCCAGTAGTATGGACGGGACAGGGTTTAAGTTCTTC. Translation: CASSMDGTGFKFF.

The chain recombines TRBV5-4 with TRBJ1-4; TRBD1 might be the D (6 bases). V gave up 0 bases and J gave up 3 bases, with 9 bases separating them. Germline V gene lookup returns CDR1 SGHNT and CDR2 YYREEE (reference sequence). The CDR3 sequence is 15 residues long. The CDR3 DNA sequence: TGTGCCAGCAGCTTGGAGAACAGGGCTAATGAAAAACTGTTTTTT. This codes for CASSLENRANEKLFF.

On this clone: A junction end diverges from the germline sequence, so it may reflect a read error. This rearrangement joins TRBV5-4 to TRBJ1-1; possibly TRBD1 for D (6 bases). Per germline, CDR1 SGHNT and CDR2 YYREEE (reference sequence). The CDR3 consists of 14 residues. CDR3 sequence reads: CASTLGGRDTEAFF. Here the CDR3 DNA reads TGTGCCAGCACCTTGGGGGGCCGGGACACTGAAGCTTTCTTT.

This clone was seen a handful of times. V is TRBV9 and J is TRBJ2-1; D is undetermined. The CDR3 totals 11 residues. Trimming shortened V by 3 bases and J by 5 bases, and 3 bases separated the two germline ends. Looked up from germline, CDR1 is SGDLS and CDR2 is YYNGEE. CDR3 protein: CASSANNEQFF. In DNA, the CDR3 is TGTGCCAGCAGCGCCAACAATGAGCAGTTCTTC.

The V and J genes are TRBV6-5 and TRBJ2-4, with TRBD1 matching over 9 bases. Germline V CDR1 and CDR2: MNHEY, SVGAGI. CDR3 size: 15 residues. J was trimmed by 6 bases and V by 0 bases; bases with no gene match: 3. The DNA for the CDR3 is TGTGCCAGCAGTTACTCAACAGGGGGCAGAAACATTCAGTACTTC. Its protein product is CASSYSTGGRNIQYF.

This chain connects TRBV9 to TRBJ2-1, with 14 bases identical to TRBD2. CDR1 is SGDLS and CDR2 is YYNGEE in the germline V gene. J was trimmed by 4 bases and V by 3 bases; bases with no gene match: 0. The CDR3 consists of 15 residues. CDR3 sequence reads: CASSGTSGRYNEQFF. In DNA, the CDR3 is TGTGCCAGCAGCGGGACTAGCGGGAGGTACAATGAGCAGTTCTTC.

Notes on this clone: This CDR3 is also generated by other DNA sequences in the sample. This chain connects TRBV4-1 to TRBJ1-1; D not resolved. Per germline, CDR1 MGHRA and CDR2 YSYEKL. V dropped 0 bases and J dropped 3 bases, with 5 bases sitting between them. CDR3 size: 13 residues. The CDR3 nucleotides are TGCGCCAGCAGCCAAGATCCGGACACTGAAGCTTTCTTT. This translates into CASSQDPDTEAFF.

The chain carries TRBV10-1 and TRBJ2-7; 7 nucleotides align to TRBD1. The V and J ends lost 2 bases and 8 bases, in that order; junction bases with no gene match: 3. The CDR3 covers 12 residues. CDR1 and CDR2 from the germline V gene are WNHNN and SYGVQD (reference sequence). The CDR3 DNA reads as TGCGCCAGCAGTGAGCTAGGGGGCAAGCAGTACTTC. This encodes CASSELGGKQYF.

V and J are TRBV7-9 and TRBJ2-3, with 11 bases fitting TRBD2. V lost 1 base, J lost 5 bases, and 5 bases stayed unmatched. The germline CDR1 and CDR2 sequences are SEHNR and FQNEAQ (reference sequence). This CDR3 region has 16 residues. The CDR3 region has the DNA TGTGCCAGCAGCTTAGAGGTAGCGGGAGGGCGAGATACGCAGTATTTT. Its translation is CASSLEVAGGRDTQYF.

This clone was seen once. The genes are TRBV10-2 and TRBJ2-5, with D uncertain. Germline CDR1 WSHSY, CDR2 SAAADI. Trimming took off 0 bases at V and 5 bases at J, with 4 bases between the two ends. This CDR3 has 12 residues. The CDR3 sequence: CASSESRETQYF. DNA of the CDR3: TGCGCCAGCAGTGAGTCGAGGGAGACCCAGTACTTC.

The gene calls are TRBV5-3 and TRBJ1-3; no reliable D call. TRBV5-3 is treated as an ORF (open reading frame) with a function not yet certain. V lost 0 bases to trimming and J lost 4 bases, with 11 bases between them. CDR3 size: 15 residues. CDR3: CARSLEAGIGNTIYF. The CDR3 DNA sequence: TGTGCCAGAAGCTTGGAGGCGGGAATCGGAAACACCATATATTTT.